The text below deals with one T cell receptor (beta chain). Germline CDR1 and CDR2: KGHSH and LQKENI. Trimming stripped 6 bases from V and 3 bases from J, with 15 bases between. The CDR3 length is 14 residues. These data are taken from a study of CDR3 diversity in severe acne. TCRdb used MiXCR to reprocess the PCR reads, holding one entry per CDR3 protein. The repertoire holds around 94,000 distinct CDR3 sequences, roughly half seen once, with roughly an eighth in the top ten. This chain uses TRBV18 with TRBJ2-7; TRBD2 might be the D (6 bases). The material sequenced was blood. The clonotype originates from a male donor with acne. CDR3 region: CASSRPSAIYEQYF. CDR3 nucleotides: TGTGCCAGCTCCCGGCCTAGCGCTATCTACGAGCAGTACTTC. Together with reference TRBV18 and TRBJ2-7, the CDR3 gives the full variable domain: NAGVMQNPRHLVRRRGQEARLRCSPMKGHSHVYWYRQLPEEGLKFMVYLQKENIIDESGMPKERFSAEFPKEGPSILRIQQVVRGDSAAYFCASSRPSAIYEQYFGPGTRLTVT.